The clone carrying this T cell receptor beta chain was seen a handful of times. Its antigen is as yet unknown. Sample time point: newly diagnosed GD, antithyroid drugs for less than 3 months. PBMCs were the source of the RNA used for TCR sequencing. V shed 5 bases, J shed 7 bases, and the junction held 3 bases outside the gene matches. This CDR3 comprises 12 residues. From germline, CDR1 is MDHEN and CDR2 SYDVKM. These data originate in a study of regulatory T cells in long-lasting Graves disease. Study-wide points: When disease was persistent, TRBV28, TRBJ1-2 and TRBJ2-5 were the favored segments.

Construction of TCR beta libraries relied on iRepertoire HTBI primers and on Arm-PCR targeting CDR3 regions. TCRdb processed the multiplex PCR reads anew with MiXCR; each CDR3 protein has one entry. This sample has 550,000 to 650,000 distinct CDR3 sequences; about 15% occur once, and the top ten carry 9.5% to 15%. These same records also appear under a second study, on T cells in Graves' hyperthyroidism and ophthalmopathy. According to that study: If no ophthalmopathy progression occurred within 18 months, Graves' hyperthyroidism was stable. Clinicians diagnosed patients from clinical symptoms, serum thyroxine and TRAb, thyroid ultrasound and orbital computed tomography.

The source of this sequence is a man between 18 and 29 years old with Graves disease. The V call is TRBV28, the J call TRBJ1-1, with 8 bases lining up with TRBD1. The specimen was peripheral blood mononuclear cells (PBMCs), collected at new diagnosis, from a patient treated with antithyroid drugs. The CDR3 loop is CASSTGTGEAFF. The CDR3 bases are TGTGCCAGCAGTACCGGGACAGGTGAAGCTTTCTTT.